The rows below give T cell receptor beta chains drawn from one sample of a study of blood T cell repertoires in COVID-19. This table comes from immunoSEQ multiplex PCR, and its TCRdb copy is limited to in-frame clones, with some not included. The data contain some 140,000 clones, 80% to 85% of them singletons. Sequenced sample: PBMCs or T cells enriched from blood (not recorded which). All receptors come from a young man who had recovered from COVID-19. The CDR3 runs from the conserved cysteine through the conserved F or W. D genes are given only for firm matches. Rows may omit the clone size; those that give it use once, few, many or a size class.

J gene: TRBJ1-1; clone size: -; D gene: -; V gene: TRBV18; CDR3 protein: CASSQGYSTEAFF; CDR3 DNA: TGTGCCAGCTCACAGGGGTATAGCACTGAAGCTTTCTTT
J gene: TRBJ1-5; clone size: few; D gene: TRBD1; V gene: TRBV4-2; CDR3 protein: CASSPTGGVQPQHF; CDR3 DNA: TGTGCCAGCAGCCCTACAGGGGGCGTTCAGCCCCAGCATTTT
J gene: TRBJ1-5; clone size: -; D gene: TRBD1; V gene: TRBV12-5; CDR3 protein: CASGLLRGWGTGDGSSNQPQHF; CDR3 DNA: TGTGCTAGTGGTTTACTTCGTGGGTGGGGGACAGGGGATGGTAGTAGCAATCAGCCCCAGCATTTT
J gene: TRBJ2-2; clone size: -; D gene: TRBD2; V gene: TRBV25-1; CDR3 protein: CASSESALAGGRTGELFF; CDR3 DNA: TGTGCCAGCAGTGAATCGGCCCTAGCGGGGGGTCGGACCGGGGAGCTGTTTTTT
J gene: TRBJ1-3; clone size: once; D gene: -; V gene: TRBV9; CDR3 protein: CASSVASGAGNTIYF; CDR3 DNA: TGTGCCAGCAGCGTAGCAAGCGGGGCTGGAAACACCATATATTTT
J gene: TRBJ2-1; clone size: -; D gene: -; V gene: TRBV24-1; CDR3 protein: CATSDFRTGNNEQFF; CDR3 DNA: TGTGCCACCAGTGATTTTAGAACAGGGAACAATGAGCAGTTCTTC
J gene: TRBJ1-2; clone size: -; D gene: -; V gene: TRBV5-6; CDR3 protein: CASSHRDGYTF; CDR3 DNA: TGTGCCAGCAGCCACAGGGATGGCTACACCTTC
J gene: TRBJ2-5; clone size: -; D gene: TRBD2; V gene: TRBV7-9; CDR3 protein: CASSLGPTGGKETQYF; CDR3 DNA: TGTGCCAGCAGCTTAGGGCCGACGGGAGGTAAAGAGACCCAGTACTTC
J gene: TRBJ1-1; clone size: few; D gene: -; V gene: TRBV25-1; CDR3 protein: CASSGRVGTEAFF; CDR3 DNA: TGTGCCAGCAGTGGCCGGGTGGGCACTGAAGCTTTCTTT
J gene: TRBJ1-3; clone size: -; D gene: TRBD1; V gene: TRBV18; CDR3 protein: CASSPFGQGGNTIYF; CDR3 DNA: TGTGCCAGCTCACCATTTGGACAGGGAGGAAACACCATATATTTT
J gene: TRBJ1-5; clone size: -; D gene: -; V gene: TRBV12-3/TRBV12-4; CDR3 protein: CASSSALNQPQHF; CDR3 DNA: TGTGCCAGCAGCTCCGCCCTAAATCAGCCCCAGCATTTT
J gene: TRBJ2-3; clone size: -; D gene: TRBD2; V gene: TRBV2; CDR3 protein: CASSVGPSGGAVHTQYF; CDR3 DNA: TGTGCCAGCAGTGTGGGACCCAGCGGGGGGGCCGTTCATACGCAGTATTTT
J gene: TRBJ1-5; clone size: -; D gene: -; V gene: TRBV12-3/TRBV12-4; CDR3 protein: CASGLTPGQPQHF; CDR3 DNA: TGTGCCAGCGGATTGACCCCAGGGCAGCCCCAGCATTTT
J gene: TRBJ1-1; clone size: -; D gene: -; V gene: TRBV27; CDR3 protein: CASSTGMNTEAFF; CDR3 DNA: TGTGCCAGCAGTACAGGTATGAACACTGAAGCTTTCTTT
J gene: TRBJ2-7; clone size: -; D gene: TRBD2; V gene: TRBV19; CDR3 protein: CASSILAGEAYEQYF; CDR3 DNA: TGTGCCAGTAGTATACTTGCGGGAGAGGCCTACGAGCAGTACTTC
J gene: TRBJ2-2; clone size: -; D gene: TRBD2; V gene: TRBV9; CDR3 protein: CASSRLALNTGELFF; CDR3 DNA: TGTGCCAGCAGCCGACTAGCGTTAAACACCGGGGAGCTGTTTTTT
J gene: TRBJ1-4; clone size: once; D gene: -; V gene: TRBV25-1; CDR3 protein: CASSEYEGSEKLFF; CDR3 DNA: TGTGCCAGCAGTGAATATGAGGGTTCTGAAAAACTGTTTTTT
J gene: TRBJ2-1; clone size: -; D gene: TRBD2; V gene: TRBV11-3; CDR3 protein: CASSLSGTSGHNEQFF; CDR3 DNA: TGTGCCAGCAGCTTAAGCGGGACTAGCGGACACAATGAGCAGTTCTTC
J gene: TRBJ1-4; clone size: few; D gene: TRBD1; V gene: TRBV7-2; CDR3 protein: CASSPTGGKGEKLFF; CDR3 DNA: TGTGCCAGCAGCCCGACAGGGGGCAAAGGTGAAAAACTGTTTTTT
J gene: TRBJ1-5; clone size: -; D gene: TRBD1; V gene: TRBV6-5; CDR3 protein: CASSYSTQGGPQHF; CDR3 DNA: TGTGCCAGCAGTTACTCGACACAGGGGGGGCCCCAGCATTTT
J gene: TRBJ2-7; clone size: -; D gene: TRBD1; V gene: TRBV18; CDR3 protein: CASSPQQPGQSYEQYF; CDR3 DNA: TGTGCCAGCTCGCCTCAGCAGCCGGGACAGTCCTACGAGCAGTACTTC
J gene: TRBJ1-5; clone size: -; D gene: -; V gene: TRBV19; CDR3 protein: CASSHTQVSNQPQHF; CDR3 DNA: TGTGCCAGTAGTCACACACAGGTTAGCAATCAGCCCCAGCATTTT
J gene: TRBJ1-2; clone size: -; D gene: TRBD1; V gene: TRBV30; CDR3 protein: CALSGGHYGYTF; CDR3 DNA: TGTGCCTTATCAGGGGGGCACTATGGCTACACCTTC
J gene: TRBJ1-1; clone size: -; D gene: -; V gene: TRBV30; CDR3 protein: CAWSRGSKGGYTEAFF; CDR3 DNA: TGTGCCTGGAGTAGGGGGTCGAAGGGCGGGTACACTGAAGCTTTCTTT
J gene: TRBJ2-1; clone size: -; D gene: TRBD1; V gene: TRBV5-4; CDR3 protein: CASSLGQGSYNEQFF; CDR3 DNA: TGTGCCAGCAGCTTGGGACAGGGTTCCTACAATGAGCAGTTCTTC
J gene: TRBJ1-5; clone size: -; D gene: -; V gene: TRBV3-1/TRBV3-2; CDR3 protein: CASSQDLQGDQPQHF; CDR3 DNA: TGTGCCAGCAGCCAAGACCTACAGGGAGATCAGCCCCAGCATTTT
J gene: TRBJ2-5; clone size: once; D gene: TRBD2; V gene: TRBV4-2; CDR3 protein: CASSQPSGHKTQYF; CDR3 DNA: TGTGCCAGCAGCCAACCTAGCGGTCATAAGACCCAGTACTTC
J gene: TRBJ1-2; clone size: -; D gene: -; V gene: TRBV12-3/TRBV12-4; CDR3 protein: CASSFGGSPGYTF; CDR3 DNA: TGTGCCAGCAGTTTCGGAGGGTCCCCTGGCTACACCTTC
J gene: TRBJ1-4; clone size: -; D gene: TRBD1; V gene: TRBV3-1/TRBV3-2; CDR3 protein: CASSQGWDSAYEKLFF; CDR3 DNA: TGTGCCAGCAGCCAAGGGTGGGACAGTGCTTATGAAAAACTGTTTTTT
J gene: TRBJ2-7; clone size: -; D gene: -; V gene: TRBV21-1; CDR3 protein: CASNGLAGGCFSSYEQYF; CDR3 DNA: TGTGCCAGCAACGGACTAGCGGGAGGATGTTTTAGCTCCTACGAGCAGTACTTC
J gene: TRBJ2-3; clone size: -; D gene: -; V gene: TRBV28; CDR3 protein: CASTFGSQGLHPADTQYF; CDR3 DNA: TGTGCCAGCACCTTTGGCTCCCAGGGACTCCACCCCGCAGATACGCAGTATTTT
J gene: TRBJ2-1; clone size: -; D gene: TRBD2; V gene: TRBV12-5; CDR3 protein: CASGLVTLTTSVYNEQFF; CDR3 DNA: TGTGCTAGTGGTTTGGTGACCCTTACAACTAGCGTCTACAATGAGCAGTTCTTC
J gene: TRBJ1-1; clone size: -; D gene: -; V gene: TRBV5-4; CDR3 protein: CASSWYGEGTEAFF; CDR3 DNA: TGTGCCAGCAGCTGGTATGGGGAGGGCACTGAAGCTTTCTTT
J gene: TRBJ1-1; clone size: -; D gene: -; V gene: TRBV5-6; CDR3 protein: CASSQVRIQGDEAFF; CDR3 DNA: TGTGCCAGCAGCCAGGTTCGGATACAGGGAGATGAAGCTTTCTTT
J gene: TRBJ2-2; clone size: -; D gene: -; V gene: TRBV5-4; CDR3 protein: CASTPEATNTGELFF; CDR3 DNA: TGTGCCAGCACCCCTGAGGCCACGAACACCGGGGAGCTGTTTTTT
J gene: TRBJ1-2; clone size: -; D gene: -; V gene: TRBV11-2; CDR3 protein: CASSSPNFGYGYTF; CDR3 DNA: TGTGCCAGCAGCTCCCCTAATTTCGGGTATGGCTACACCTTC
J gene: TRBJ2-1; clone size: -; D gene: TRBD2; V gene: TRBV19; CDR3 protein: CASRALASSSYNEQFF; CDR3 DNA: TGTGCCAGCCGGGCACTAGCGAGTAGCTCCTACAATGAGCAGTTCTTC
J gene: TRBJ1-2; clone size: once; D gene: -; V gene: TRBV5-1; CDR3 protein: CASSLTDYGYTF; CDR3 DNA: TGCGCCAGCAGCTTGACGGACTATGGCTACACCTTC
J gene: TRBJ2-7; clone size: few; D gene: -; V gene: TRBV5-1; CDR3 protein: CASSYGPRRDEQYF; CDR3 DNA: TGCGCCAGCAGCTACGGGCCCCGGAGGGACGAGCAGTACTTC
J gene: TRBJ2-2; clone size: -; D gene: -; V gene: TRBV3-1/TRBV3-2; CDR3 protein: CASSQDGYTGELFF; CDR3 DNA: TGTGCCAGCAGCCAAGACGGGTACACCGGGGAGCTGTTTTTT
J gene: TRBJ1-1; clone size: -; D gene: -; V gene: TRBV27; CDR3 protein: CASSFNSNTEAFF; CDR3 DNA: TGTGCCAGCAGTTTTAATTCGAACACTGAAGCTTTCTTT
J gene: TRBJ2-3; clone size: -; D gene: TRBD1; V gene: TRBV24-1; CDR3 protein: CATRAGTGTDTQYF; CDR3 DNA: TGTGCCACAAGAGCCGGGACAGGGACTGATACGCAGTATTTT
J gene: TRBJ1-3; clone size: few; D gene: -; V gene: TRBV6-1; CDR3 protein: CASSDWGTTIYF; CDR3 DNA: TGTGCCAGCAGTGATTGGGGCACCACCATATATTTT
J gene: TRBJ1-6; clone size: -; D gene: TRBD1; V gene: TRBV19; CDR3 protein: CASRTGGMSYNSPLHF; CDR3 DNA: TGTGCCAGCCGGACAGGGGGAATGTCCTATAATTCACCCCTCCACTTT
J gene: TRBJ2-3; clone size: -; D gene: -; V gene: TRBV3-1/TRBV3-2; CDR3 protein: CASSQAGGTDTQYF; CDR3 DNA: TGTGCCAGCAGCCAAGCGGGGGGCACAGATACGCAGTATTTT
J gene: TRBJ1-1; clone size: -; D gene: -; V gene: TRBV7-6; CDR3 protein: CASSFQQSEAFF; CDR3 DNA: TGTGCCAGCAGTTTTCAACAATCTGAAGCTTTCTTT
J gene: TRBJ2-5; clone size: -; D gene: TRBD2; V gene: TRBV3-1/TRBV3-2; CDR3 protein: CASSQVGVAGGRETQYF; CDR3 DNA: TGTGCCAGCAGCCAAGTGGGGGTAGCGGGGGGCCGAGAGACCCAGTACTTC
J gene: TRBJ2-1; clone size: -; D gene: TRBD2; V gene: TRBV6-5; CDR3 protein: CASSQLAGGLGEQFF; CDR3 DNA: TGTGCCAGCAGTCAACTAGCGGGAGGGCTCGGGGAGCAGTTCTTC
J gene: TRBJ2-2; clone size: -; D gene: TRBD2; V gene: TRBV5-4; CDR3 protein: CASSSAKRTSGGAGGGELFF; CDR3 DNA: TGTGCCAGCAGCTCCGCAAAACGGACTAGCGGGGGGGCAGGCGGCGGGGAGCTGTTTTTT
J gene: TRBJ2-7; clone size: once; D gene: TRBD1; V gene: TRBV5-6; CDR3 protein: CASSLTGVTYEQYF; CDR3 DNA: TGTGCCAGCAGCCTTACAGGGGTAACCTACGAGCAGTACTTC
J gene: TRBJ1-2; clone size: -; D gene: -; V gene: TRBV27; CDR3 protein: CASSLGGAFGDYGYTF; CDR3 DNA: TGTGCCAGCAGTTTAGGAGGGGCCTTTGGAGACTATGGCTACACCTTC
J gene: TRBJ1-4; clone size: -; D gene: -; V gene: TRBV19; CDR3 protein: CASSPSGKSEKLFF; CDR3 DNA: TGTGCCAGTAGTCCCTCAGGGAAGAGTGAAAAACTGTTTTTT
J gene: TRBJ2-5; clone size: -; D gene: TRBD2; V gene: TRBV5-4; CDR3 protein: CASSKSGGAEETQYF; CDR3 DNA: TGTGCCAGCAGCAAAAGCGGGGGGGCCGAGGAGACCCAGTACTTC
J gene: TRBJ2-5; clone size: -; D gene: -; V gene: TRBV19; CDR3 protein: CASSIHQGGQETQYF; CDR3 DNA: TGTGCCAGTAGTATCCACCAGGGAGGACAAGAGACCCAGTACTTC